A selection of T cell receptor beta chains follows, all from one sample in a study of OX40 agonist ivuxolimab in advanced cancers. Sequencing used immunoSEQ multiplex PCR; TCRdb keeps in-frame clones, though not all of them. The sample records tens of thousands of clones, about 89% being singletons. Source: CD4+ or CD8+ T cells sorted from blood, taken in a trial of the OX40 agonist ivuxolimab. The receptors come from an adult with an advanced solid tumor such as melanoma, head and neck, liver or kidney cancer. The CDR3 runs from the conserved cysteine through the conserved F or W. The D gene is left open where the match is weak. Where a row states a size, it is once, few, many or the class of an expanded clone; other rows omit it.

v_call	d_call	clone_size	j_call	cdr3_aa	cdr3_nt
TRBV25-1	NA	NA	TRBJ2-6	CASTSATGLSGANVLTF	TGTGCCAGCACCTCCGCAACAGGCCTTTCTGGGGCCAACGTCCTGACTTTC
TRBV6-5	NA	NA	TRBJ2-7	CASGRLGSPYEQYF	TGTGCCAGCGGTCGCCTCGGATCTCCCTACGAGCAGTACTTC
TRBV10-3	NA	once	TRBJ1-2	CAISEGRVKDANGYTF	TGTGCCATCAGTGAGGGACGGGTCAAAGATGCTAACGGCTACACCTTC
TRBV19	NA	NA	TRBJ2-7	CASSIVPGPLEQYF	TGTGCCAGTAGTATAGTACCAGGCCCCCTCGAGCAGTACTTC
TRBV18	NA	NA	TRBJ2-3	CASSSFTGTQYF	TGTGCCAGCTCATCTTTTACGGGGACGCAGTATTTT
TRBV9	NA	NA	TRBJ2-5	CASSVGFIRGGETQYF	TGTGCCAGCAGCGTAGGTTTTATTAGGGGTGGGGAGACCCAGTACTTC
TRBV15	NA	once	TRBJ2-1	CATSSRDQFF	TGTGCCACCAGCAGCCGAGACCAGTTCTTC
TRBV2	TRBD2	NA	TRBJ2-7	CASSWGLAGGVGEQYF	TGTGCCAGCAGTTGGGGACTAGCGGGAGGAGTAGGCGAGCAGTACTTC
TRBV9	TRBD2	NA	TRBJ2-3	CASSALAGNTDTQYF	TGTGCCAGCAGCGCACTAGCGGGGAACACAGATACGCAGTATTTT
TRBV5-4	TRBD1	NA	TRBJ2-1	CASSLDGTGGDEQFF	TGTGCCAGCAGCTTGGATGGGACAGGGGGCGATGAGCAGTTCTTC
TRBV4-1	NA	NA	TRBJ2-5	CASSQGWAAVGATGETQYF	TGCGCCAGCAGCCAAGGGTGGGCTGCGGTGGGGGCCACGGGAGAGACCCAGTACTTC
TRBV10-2	NA	NA	TRBJ2-4	CASSEPGIQYF	TGCGCCAGCAGTGAGCCGGGCATTCAGTACTTC
TRBV30	NA	NA	TRBJ2-1	CAWNDPGALNEQFF	TGTGCCTGGAATGACCCCGGGGCCCTAAATGAGCAGTTCTTC
TRBV10-3	TRBD2	NA	TRBJ2-3	CAISESIAGGPWSDTQYF	TGTGCCATCAGTGAGTCGATAGCGGGGGGGCCGTGGTCAGATACGCAGTATTTT
TRBV7-2	NA	NA	TRBJ2-1	CASSLAGAGYNEQFF	TGTGCCAGCAGCTTGGCAGGGGCTGGGTACAATGAGCAGTTCTTC
TRBV5-8	NA	once	TRBJ1-3	CASTPRAFSGNTIYF	TGTGCCAGCACCCCAAGGGCCTTCTCTGGAAACACCATATATTTT
TRBV19	NA	NA	TRBJ1-2	CASSPYSTQGLEGYTF	TGTGCCAGTAGTCCGTACTCAACCCAGGGGCTGGAGGGCTACACCTTC
TRBV28	TRBD2	NA	TRBJ2-3	CAVTSGGTDTQYF	TGTGCCGTAACTAGCGGGGGTACAGATACGCAGTATTTT
TRBV6-5	NA	once	TRBJ1-5	CASTGDNQPQHF	TGTGCCAGCACTGGGGACAATCAGCCCCAGCATTTT
TRBV4-1	NA	NA	TRBJ1-3	CASSQGGEHSGNTIYF	TGCGCCAGCAGCCAAGGAGGGGAGCACTCTGGAAACACCATATATTTT
TRBV7-2	NA	NA	TRBJ1-2	CASSQRPATNYGYTF	TGTGCCAGCAGCCAGCGGCCGGCTACTAACTATGGCTACACCTTC
TRBV28	NA	NA	TRBJ2-7	CASSLTGPATYEQYF	TGTGCCAGCAGTTTAACAGGACCTGCAACCTACGAGCAGTACTTC
TRBV6-5	TRBD2	NA	TRBJ2-4	CASSWGGTSDVIQYF	TGTGCCAGCAGCTGGGGCGGGACTAGCGATGTCATTCAGTACTTC
TRBV18	NA	NA	TRBJ2-7	CASSFERASYEQYF	TGTGCCAGCTCATTCGAGAGGGCGAGCTACGAGCAGTACTTC
TRBV11-3	NA	NA	TRBJ1-5	CASSLAAPTDQPQHF	TGTGCCAGCAGCTTAGCGGCCCCGACGGATCAGCCCCAGCATTTT
TRBV14	NA	NA	TRBJ1-1	CASSLQENTEAFF	TGTGCCAGCAGCCTTCAGGAGAACACTGAAGCTTTCTTT
TRBV7-8	NA	NA	TRBJ2-1	CASSPRTGENEQFF	TGTGCCAGCAGCCCAAGGACGGGTGAGAATGAGCAGTTCTTC
TRBV18	NA	NA	TRBJ2-3	CASSPPVQSDTQYF	TGTGCCAGCTCACCACCGGTCCAGTCAGATACGCAGTATTTT
TRBV29-1	NA	NA	TRBJ1-1	CSASRGGDTEAFF	TGCAGCGCCTCAAGGGGGGGGGACACTGAAGCTTTCTTT
TRBV7-2	NA	NA	TRBJ1-1	CASRLNGGNTEAFF	TGTGCCAGCAGACTGAATGGGGGGAACACTGAAGCTTTCTTT
TRBV11-3	TRBD2	NA	TRBJ2-1	CASSRLAGSYNEQFF	TGTGCCAGCAGCCGACTAGCCGGATCTTACAATGAGCAGTTCTTC
TRBV11-3	NA	NA	TRBJ2-2	CASSPAQRATGELFF	TGTGCCAGCAGCCCGGCCCAGAGGGCCACCGGGGAGCTGTTTTTT
TRBV5-1	NA	few	TRBJ2-5	CASSPTTSFAETQYF	TGCGCCAGCAGCCCGACAACTAGCTTCGCGGAGACCCAGTACTTC
TRBV19	NA	NA	TRBJ2-3	CASSTRRMSTSTDTQYF	TGTGCCAGTAGTACCCGGCGGATGTCAACTAGCACAGATACGCAGTATTTT
TRBV7-8	TRBD2	NA	TRBJ2-7	CASSLWARTSGPYEQYF	TGTGCCAGCAGCTTATGGGCGCGGACTAGCGGCCCCTACGAGCAGTACTTC
TRBV30	NA	NA	TRBJ2-2	CAWKLQVSGELFF	TGTGCCTGGAAGTTGCAGGTCTCCGGGGAGCTGTTTTTT
TRBV7-9	NA	NA	TRBJ1-1	CASSLERGDGAFF	TGTGCCAGCAGCTTAGAGAGGGGCGACGGAGCTTTCTTT
TRBV5-6	NA	NA	TRBJ2-1	CASSSFTGTPPGEQFF	TGTGCCAGCAGCTCATTCACCGGGACGCCTCCGGGTGAGCAGTTCTTC
TRBV5-8	NA	NA	TRBJ1-1	CASSFVSGVTEAFF	TGTGCCAGCAGCTTTGTCAGCGGGGTCACTGAAGCTTTCTTT
TRBV7-9	NA	NA	TRBJ1-1	CASSLDPGYNTEAFF	TGTGCCAGCAGCTTAGATCCAGGCTATAACACTGAAGCTTTCTTT
TRBV6-4	NA	NA	TRBJ2-1	CASSDSKGGSYNEQFF	TGTGCCAGCAGTGACTCGAAAGGGGGCTCCTACAATGAGCAGTTCTTC
TRBV5-1	NA	few	TRBJ2-7	CASSPRDLVYEQYF	TGCGCCAGCAGCCCCCGGGACTTGGTCTACGAGCAGTACTTC
TRBV28	TRBD1	NA	TRBJ2-7	CASSSQGASYEQYF	TGTGCCAGCAGTAGCCAGGGGGCCTCCTACGAGCAGTACTTC
TRBV9	TRBD2	few	TRBJ2-3	CASSVDGGDTDTQYF	TGTGCCAGCAGCGTAGACGGGGGGGACACAGATACGCAGTATTTT
TRBV7-9	NA	NA	TRBJ1-2	CASSLWAGGPVYNYGYTF	TGTGCCAGCAGCTTATGGGCGGGTGGGCCTGTTTACAACTATGGCTACACCTTC
TRBV6-6	TRBD1	NA	TRBJ1-2	CASGPWDSYGYTF	TGTGCCAGCGGACCCTGGGACAGCTATGGCTACACCTTC
TRBV2	NA	NA	TRBJ2-1	CASLADSYNEQFF	TGTGCCAGCTTAGCGGATTCCTACAATGAGCAGTTCTTC
TRBV6-4	TRBD2	NA	TRBJ2-1	CASSDSRTSGVTYNEQFF	TGTGCCAGCAGTGACTCTCGGACTAGCGGGGTGACCTACAATGAGCAGTTCTTC
TRBV11-3	TRBD2	NA	TRBJ2-1	CASSPVPGGRYNEQFF	TGTGCCAGCAGCCCGGTCCCGGGGGGGCGGTACAATGAGCAGTTCTTC
TRBV29-1	TRBD1	NA	TRBJ1-5	CSVAQGASNQPQHF	TGCAGCGTAGCACAGGGGGCAAGCAATCAGCCCCAGCATTTT
TRBV18	NA	NA	TRBJ2-7	CASSTGREQYF	TGTGCCAGCTCAACAGGGCGCGAGCAGTACTTC
TRBV11-3	NA	NA	TRBJ1-1	CASSLGARMTTEAFF	TGTGCCAGCAGCTTGGGGGCGCGGATGACGACTGAAGCTTTCTTT
TRBV27	TRBD1	NA	TRBJ2-2	CASSLDREVGPNTGEPFF	TGTGCCAGCAGTTTGGACAGGGAGGTGGGCCCGAACACCGGGGAGCCGTTTTTT
TRBV7-2	TRBD1	NA	TRBJ1-5	CASSTTGVDGQPQHF	TGTGCCAGCAGTACTACAGGGGTAGACGGTCAGCCCCAGCATTTT
TRBV18	TRBD2	NA	TRBJ2-7	CASSPTTSGGSSYEQYF	TGTGCCAGCTCACCGACCACTAGCGGGGGGAGCTCCTACGAGCAGTACTTC
TRBV6-1	NA	NA	TRBJ1-5	CASSESPVPRPQHF	TGTGCCAGCAGTGAAAGTCCCGTCCCGCGGCCCCAGCATTTT
TRBV5-1	NA	NA	TRBJ1-3	CASRDGGNTIYF	TGCGCCAGCAGGGACGGTGGAAACACCATATATTTT
TRBV5-1	TRBD2	NA	TRBJ2-7	CASSPGRTSGTYEQYF	TGCGCCAGCAGCCCCGGCCGGACTAGCGGGACCTACGAGCAGTACTTC
TRBV5-1	NA	NA	TRBJ2-1	CASSPPQSTYNEQFF	TGCGCCAGCAGCCCACCCCAGAGCACCTACAATGAGCAGTTCTTC